This entry lists 21 T cell receptor beta chains sequenced from one sample in a study of blood T cell repertoires in COVID-19. This table comes from immunoSEQ multiplex PCR, and its TCRdb copy is limited to in-frame clones, with some not included. The sample lists 110,000 or so clones, roughly four fifths seen once, with just over 4% in the top ten. Source material: peripheral blood. These receptors originate from a woman in her 70s with acute or convalescent COVID-19.

The chain carries TRBV5-4 and TRBJ2-2, with 16 nucleotides matching TRBD2. The CDR3 is 18 amino acids. Per germline, CDR1 SGHNT and CDR2 YYREEE (reference sequence). With V trimmed by 2 bases and J by 6 bases, 7 bases remained unmatched. Here the CDR3 reads CASSLGGLAGGPAGELFF. The CDR3 bases are TGTGCCAGCAGCTTAGGGGGACTAGCGGGAGGGCCGGCCGGGGAGCTGTTTTTT.

This clone was observed once. The chain is built from TRBV28 and TRBJ1-2; the match to TRBD1 covers 7 bases. The CDR3 is made up of 14 amino acids. Germline V gene lookup returns CDR1 MDHEN and CDR2 SYDVKM. J gave up 4 bases and V 5 bases, and 7 bases lay outside the gene matches. CDR3 residues: CASSLQGRPYGYTF. The CDR3 nucleotides read TGTGCCAGCAGTCTACAGGGGCGCCCCTATGGCTACACCTTC.

The chain couples TRBV6-5 to TRBJ2-7; 8 nucleotides match TRBD1. CDR3 length equals 14 residues. Trimming took 6 bases from V and 11 from J; bases not matched to a gene: 15. Germline values: CDR1 MNHEY, CDR2 SVGAGI. CDR3 sequence (DNA): TGTGCCAGCAGGGCCGGGACAGGCGAGCGGAGTAAGTACTTC. It translates to CASRAGTGERSKYF.

This chain joins TRBV14 and TRBJ1-3; the D gene is possibly TRBD1 (6 bases). The CDR3 runs to 15 residues. V was pared by 2 bases and J by 4 bases, with 12 bases between. Germline CDR1 SGHDN, CDR2 FVKESK. The CDR3 DNA follows: TGTGCCAGCAGCCAACGTACAGGGTCCGGAAACACCATATATTTT. Its protein product is CASSQRTGSGNTIYF.

The chain couples TRBV18 to TRBJ1-2; TRBD1 matches 10 bases. CDR1 is KGHSH and CDR2 is LQKENI in the germline V gene. This CDR3 region has 15 residues. V gave up 3 bases and J gave up 2 bases; unmatched junction bases: 3. The CDR3 DNA reads as TGTGCCAGCTCACCGATGACAGGGGGCAACTATGGCTACACCTTC. This translates into CASSPMTGGNYGYTF.

The gene calls are TRBV7-2 and TRBJ2-3; D possibly corresponds to TRBD1 (5 bases). The CDR3 is 15 residues long. V was pared by 3 bases and J by 2 bases, with 12 bases between. Per germline, CDR1 SGHTA and CDR2 FQGNSA. The CDR3 region is CASSLVTAYTDTQYF. In DNA form, the CDR3 reads TGTGCCAGCAGCTTGGTGACAGCTTACACAGATACGCAGTATTTT.

This sequence joins TRBV30 and TRBJ2-3; 11 bases match TRBD2. J gave up 0 bases and V 2 bases, and 19 bases lay outside the gene matches. The CDR3 contains 21 residues. Germline V gene data show CDR1 as GTSNPN and CDR2 as SVGIG (reference sequence). As DNA, the CDR3 is TGTGCCTGGAGTCCCGGCGCTACTAGCGGGAGCTTGGTCCGGAGCACAGATACGCAGTATTTT. Residues: CAWSPGATSGSLVRSTDTQYF. The full variable domain, completed using reference TRBV30 and TRBJ2-3, is SQTIHQWPATLVQPVGSPLSLECTVEGTSNPNLYWYRQAAGRGLQLLFYSVGIGQISSEVPQNLSASRPQDRQFILSSKKLLLSDSGFYLCAWSPGATSGSLVRSTDTQYFGPGTRLTVL.

The chain has TRBV6-2 or TRBV6-3 and TRBJ2-1; TRBD1 matches 9 bases. Looked up from germline, CDR1 is MNHEY and CDR2 is SVGEGT. The CDR3 has 15 amino acids. Trimming cost V 6 bases and J 6 bases; bases outside gene matches: 9. The DNA for the CDR3 is TGTGCCAGCAGCCACACCGGGACAGGGCTCAATGAGCAGTTCTTC. Encoded protein: CASSHTGTGLNEQFF.

The rearrangement joins TRBV6-2 or TRBV6-3 to TRBJ2-7, with a possible D match to TRBD1 (5 bases). The CDR3 contains 14 residues. The germline V and J ends were trimmed by 5 bases and 5 bases, with 16 bases remaining between them. Germline CDR1 and CDR2: MNHEY and SVGEGT. CDR3 amino acids: CASSLRQSGNEQYF. The CDR3 DNA sequence: TGTGCCAGCAGTCTAAGACAGTCCGGAAACGAGCAGTACTTC.

The chain joins TRBV4-1 to TRBJ2-3; perhaps TRBD2 as D (6 bases). Trimming left V 2 bases short and J 0 bases short, with 12 bases between. This CDR3 has 16 residues. Per germline, CDR1 MGHRA and CDR2 YSYEKL. CDR3 coding DNA: TGCGCCAGCAGCCAACAACCTCGGGGGAGCACAGATACGCAGTATTTT. It specifies CASSQQPRGSTDTQYF.

The J gene is TRBJ2-5, the V gene TRBV5-1; TRBD1 agrees at 7 bases. Germline-derived CDR1 and CDR2 are SGHRS and YFSETQ. Unmatched junction bases numbered 7, after V lost 6 bases and J lost 5 bases. This CDR3 is 13 amino acids long. CDR3 region: CASTEGAFETQYF. The CDR3 DNA sequence: TGCGCCAGCACCGAGGGGGCATTTGAGACCCAGTACTTC.

This sequence joins TRBV18 and TRBJ2-2; 8 nucleotides line up with TRBD1. Germline CDR1 is KGHSH and CDR2 is LQKENI. V dropped 5 bases and J dropped 0; count of bases not matched to a gene: 2. The CDR3 covers 15 residues. The CDR3 reads CASSDRGANTGELFF. CDR3 coding DNA: TGTGCCAGCTCAGACAGGGGCGCGAACACCGGGGAGCTGTTTTTT. Full variable domain (missing parts from reference TRBV18 and TRBJ2-2): NAGVMQNPRHLVRRRGQEARLRCSPMKGHSHVYWYRQLPEEGLKFMVYLQKENIIDESGMPKERFSAEFPKEGPSILRIQQVVRGDSAAYFCASSDRGANTGELFFGEGSRLTVL.

The genes are TRBV6-1 and TRBJ1-5, with 7 bases lining up with TRBD1. This CDR3 spans 18 amino acids. Germline assignment: CDR1 MNHNS and CDR2 SASEGT. The J segment lost 3 bases and the V segment lost 1 base, leaving 12 bases of the junction unmatched. The CDR3 DNA follows: TGTGCCAGCAGTGAAGAGTGGGGTGACAGGGAGAACAATCAGCCCCAGCATTTT. It is translated as CASSEEWGDRENNQPQHF.

This clone was observed a handful of times. This chain joins TRBV3-1 (or the pseudogene TRBV3-2) and TRBJ2-3, with TRBD2 as a possible D gene (6 bases). The germline V gene encodes CDR1 LGHDT and CDR2 YNNKEL (reference sequence). The CDR3 extends over 16 amino acids. V lost 3 bases and J 3 bases, leaving 16 bases between the germline ends. The CDR3 DNA reads as TGTGCCAGCAGCCAGAGGCGTGGGGGAGGTACAGATACGCAGTATTTT. Its translation: CASSQRRGGGTDTQYF.

The count of this clone is one. V usage is TRBV18 and J usage is TRBJ2-3; D uncertain. V gave up 4 bases and J gave up 4 bases, with 15 bases separating them. The germline V gene encodes CDR1 KGHSH and CDR2 LQKENI. The CDR3 runs 15 residues. CDR3 coding DNA: TGTGCCAGCTCACTATTCGTCGGAGCGTCAGATACGCAGTATTTT. It codes for CASSLFVGASDTQYF.

The chain combines TRBV28 with TRBJ2-3; the D gene is possibly TRBD2 (5 bases). This CDR3 has 15 amino acids. V was cut by 3 bases and J by 2 bases, with 12 bases left in between. Germline V lookup: CDR1 MDHEN, CDR2 SYDVKM. The CDR3 protein is CASSFTGKFTDTQYF. The CDR3 DNA follows: TGTGCCAGCAGTTTTACGGGAAAGTTCACAGATACGCAGTATTTT.

The V and J genes are TRBV3-1 (or the pseudogene TRBV3-2) and TRBJ1-3; D is unclear. The CDR3 totals 14 residues. CDR1 and CDR2 from the germline V gene are LGHDT and YNNKEL (reference sequence). Trimming took 4 bases from V and 4 from J, leaving 11 bases between them. The CDR3 sequence: CASSPRGFGNTIYF. DNA of the CDR3: TGTGCCAGCAGCCCTCGGGGTTTCGGAAACACCATATATTTT.

The V and J genes are TRBV11-2 and TRBJ1-4; D is uncertain. The ends were cut back, 3 bases at V and 4 bases at J, with 9 bases in the middle. Germline CDR1 reads SGHAT; CDR2 reads FQNNGV. This CDR3 contains 14 residues. In nucleotides, the CDR3 is TGTGCCAGCAGCTTGGGAGGCGGTAATGAAAAACTGTTTTTT. It specifies CASSLGGGNEKLFF.

The CDR3 coding sequence is TGTGCCAGCAGGACAACCCTCCATGAAAAACTGTTTTTT. As protein: CASRTTLHEKLFF. The rearrangement joins TRBV6-5 to TRBJ1-4; D uncertain. This CDR3 has 13 amino acids. Trimming left V 6 bases short and J 6 bases short, with 11 bases between. From germline, CDR1 is MNHEY and CDR2 SVGAGI.

This chain links TRBV7-8 with TRBJ1-5; 7 bases map to TRBD1. Losses at the gene ends were 0 bases for V and 6 bases for J; bases not matched to a gene: 2. Germline V gene sequence: CDR1 SGHVS, CDR2 FQNEAQ. The CDR3 is 14 residues long. The CDR3 protein is CASSLARGSQPQHF. The CDR3 bases are TGTGCCAGCAGCTTAGCCAGGGGGAGTCAGCCCCAGCATTTT. The full variable domain, its missing parts supplied by reference TRBV7-8 and TRBJ1-5, is GAGVSQSPRYKVAKRGQDVALRCDPISGHVSLFWYQQALGQGPEFLTYFQNEAQLDKSGLPSDRFFAERPEGSVSTLKIQRTQQEDSAVYLCASSLARGSQPQHFGDGTRLSIL.

This clone was seen more than once but under ten times. The gene calls are TRBV3-1 (or the pseudogene TRBV3-2) and TRBJ1-5; 8 positions match TRBD1. CDR1 and CDR2 (germline): LGHDT, YNNKEL (reference sequence). With V trimmed by 1 base and J by 1 base, 0 bases remained unmatched. The CDR3 covers 15 residues. The chain's CDR3 is CASSQGTGSNQPQHF. In nucleotides, the CDR3 is TGTGCCAGCAGCCAAGGGACAGGGAGCAATCAGCCCCAGCATTTT.